This TCR beta chain was recovered during a study of graft-versus-host responses after intestinal transplantation. Turning to the study itself: All of the recipients had induction that used anti-thymocyte globulin, then tacrolimus and steroids for two to four years. Study findings and constraints: The marrow of recipients harbored GvH clones, and ileum or blood showed some of them first.

Remarks on this clone: What it binds is not known.

After removal of 6 bases from V and 1 base from J, the junction contained 8 bases not matched to a gene. Germline CDR1 SEHNR, CDR2 FQNEAQ (reference sequence). The CDR3 has 16 residues. Method: immunoSEQ multiplex PCR; TCRdb's copy keeps in-frame clones and lacks some. This table has about 89,000 clones, approximately 92% appearing once. The V and J genes are TRBV7-9 and TRBJ2-2, with 7 bases matching TRBD1. The TCR sequence derives from a human donor who received an intestinal transplant. The source material was unstimulated CD4+ T cells sorted from spleen or lymph node cells, sampled before intestinal transplant. The CDR3 here is CASRRNRDRNTGELFF. CDR3 bases: TGTGCCAGCAGACGGAACCGGGACAGGAACACCGGGGAGCTGTTTTTT.